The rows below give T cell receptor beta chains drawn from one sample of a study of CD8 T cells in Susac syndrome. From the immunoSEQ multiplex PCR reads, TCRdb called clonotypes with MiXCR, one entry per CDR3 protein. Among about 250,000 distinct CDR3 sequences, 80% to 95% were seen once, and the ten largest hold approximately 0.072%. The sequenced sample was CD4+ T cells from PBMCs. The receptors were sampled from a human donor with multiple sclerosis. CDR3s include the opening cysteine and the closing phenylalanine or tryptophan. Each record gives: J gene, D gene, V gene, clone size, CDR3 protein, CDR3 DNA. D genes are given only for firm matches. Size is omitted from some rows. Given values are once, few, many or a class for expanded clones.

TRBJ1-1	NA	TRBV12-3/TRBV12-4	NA	CASSTTGWNTEAFF	TGTGCCAGCAGCACTACAGGGTGGAACACTGAAGCTTTCTTT
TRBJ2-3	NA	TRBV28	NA	CASRPQQGGSTDTQYF	TGTGCCAGCAGACCTCAACAGGGGGGGAGCACAGATACGCAGTATTTT
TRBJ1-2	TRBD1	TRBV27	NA	CASSLSPGGDYGYTF	TGTGCCAGCAGTTTATCACCAGGGGGCGACTATGGCTACACCTTC
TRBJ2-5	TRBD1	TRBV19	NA	CASSNPTGGIEETQYF	TGTGCCAGTAGTAATCCGACAGGGGGAATAGAGGAGACCCAGTACTTC
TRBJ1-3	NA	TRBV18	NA	CASSPPTGYTGNTIYF	TGTGCCAGCTCACCACCTACGGGGTATACTGGAAACACCATATATTTT
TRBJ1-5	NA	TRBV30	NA	CAWRTASNQPQHF	TGTGCCTGGCGGACGGCTAGCAATCAGCCCCAGCATTTT
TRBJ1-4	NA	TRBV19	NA	CASSQQGGSEKLFF	TGTGCCAGTAGTCAACAGGGTGGGAGTGAAAAACTGTTTTTT
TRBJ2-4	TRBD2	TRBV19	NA	CASSREGKNIQYF	TGTGCCAGTAGTAGGGAGGGGAAAAACATTCAGTACTTC
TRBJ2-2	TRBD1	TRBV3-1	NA	CASSQDQGVTGELFF	TGTGCCAGCAGCCAAGATCAGGGGGTTACCGGGGAGCTGTTTTTT
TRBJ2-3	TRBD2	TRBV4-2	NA	CASSQDLAGTDTQYF	TGTGCCAGCAGCCAAGACCTAGCGGGGACAGATACGCAGTATTTT
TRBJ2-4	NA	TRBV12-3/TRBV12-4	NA	CASSSADLAKNIQYF	TGTGCCAGCAGTAGTGCGGACCTAGCCAAAAACATTCAGTACTTC
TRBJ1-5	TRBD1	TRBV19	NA	CASRHRGSNQPQHF	TGTGCCAGTAGGCACAGGGGGAGCAATCAGCCCCAGCATTTT
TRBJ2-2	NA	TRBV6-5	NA	CASRTGIGHGELFF	TGTGCCAGCAGAACCGGGATAGGGCACGGGGAGCTGTTTTTT
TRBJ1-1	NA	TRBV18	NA	CASSPPTAGTEAFF	TGTGCCAGCTCACCACCAACAGCGGGCACTGAAGCTTTCTTT
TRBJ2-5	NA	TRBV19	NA	CASSIEGGPGETQYF	TGTGCCAGTAGTATCGAGGGGGGGCCGGGCGAGACCCAGTACTTC
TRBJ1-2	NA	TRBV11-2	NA	CASSLVRTVRESGYTF	TGTGCCAGCAGCTTAGTGCGCACGGTACGCGAATCTGGCTACACCTTC
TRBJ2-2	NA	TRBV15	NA	CATSRHRVITGELFF	TGTGCCACCAGCAGACACAGGGTTATCACCGGGGAGCTGTTTTTT
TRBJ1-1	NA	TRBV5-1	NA	CASSPTSRGFTEAFF	TGCGCCAGCAGCCCTACCTCTCGGGGCTTCACTGAAGCTTTCTTT
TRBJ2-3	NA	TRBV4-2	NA	CASSRGDRTQYF	TGTGCCAGCAGTCGAGGGGATCGTACGCAGTATTTT
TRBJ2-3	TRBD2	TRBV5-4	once	CASSSAGGREDTQYF	TGTGCCAGCAGCTCAGCGGGGGGGCGTGAAGATACGCAGTATTTT
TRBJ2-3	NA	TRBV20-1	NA	CSARGGDTQYF	TGCAGCGCGAGGGGGGGAGATACGCAGTATTTT
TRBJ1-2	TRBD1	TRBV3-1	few	CASSQGQGYGYTF	TGTGCCAGCAGCCAAGGACAGGGGTATGGCTACACCTTC
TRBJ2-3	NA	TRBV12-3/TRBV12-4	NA	CASSLGRTDTQYF	TGTGCCAGCAGTTTAGGCCGCACAGATACGCAGTATTTT
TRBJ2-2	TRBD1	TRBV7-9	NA	CASSHHRGRDTGELFF	TGTGCCAGCAGCCACCACAGGGGGCGGGACACCGGGGAGCTGTTTTTT
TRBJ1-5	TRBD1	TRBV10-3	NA	CAISESAGGSNQPQHF	TGTGCCATCAGTGAGTCCGCAGGGGGGAGCAATCAGCCCCAGCATTTT
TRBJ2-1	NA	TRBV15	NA	CATSGTGATANEQFF	TGTGCCACCAGCGGTACGGGGGCGACGGCGAATGAGCAGTTCTTC
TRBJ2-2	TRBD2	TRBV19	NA	CASSPSRTSGGTGELFF	TGTGCCAGTAGTCCCTCGAGGACTAGCGGGGGGACCGGGGAGCTGTTTTTT
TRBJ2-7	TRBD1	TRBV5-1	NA	CASSYGQGEQYF	TGCGCCAGCAGCTACGGACAGGGGGAGCAGTACTTC
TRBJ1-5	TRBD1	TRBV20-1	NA	CSVKGQGLRQPQHF	TGCAGTGTTAAGGGACAGGGTTTGCGACAGCCCCAGCATTTT
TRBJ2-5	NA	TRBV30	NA	CAWSVGGGWGETQYF	TGTGCCTGGAGTGTTGGCGGGGGCTGGGGGGAGACCCAGTACTTC
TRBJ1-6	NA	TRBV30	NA	CAWSSYNSPLHF	TGTGCCTGGAGCTCCTATAATTCACCCCTCCACTTT
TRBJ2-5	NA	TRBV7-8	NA	CASRASFRGAQETQYF	TGTGCCAGCAGAGCTAGTTTCCGGGGGGCCCAAGAGACCCAGTACTTC
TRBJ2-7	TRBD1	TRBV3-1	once	CASSQARTGQQYF	TGTGCCAGCAGCCAAGCCCGGACAGGGCAGCAGTACTTC
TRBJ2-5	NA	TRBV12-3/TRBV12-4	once	CASSTALQETQYF	TGTGCCAGCAGTACGGCTTTACAAGAGACCCAGTACTTC
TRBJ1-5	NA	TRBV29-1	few	CSVTRGDDQPQHF	TGCAGCGTTACAAGAGGGGACGATCAGCCCCAGCATTTT
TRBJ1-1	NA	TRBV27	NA	CASSYRLGEITEAFF	TGTGCCAGCAGTTACCGGCTAGGGGAAATCACTGAAGCTTTCTTT
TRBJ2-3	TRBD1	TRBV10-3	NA	CAISSRDRGTDTQYF	TGTGCCATCAGTAGCAGGGACAGGGGCACAGATACGCAGTATTTT
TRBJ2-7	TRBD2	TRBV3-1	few	CASSQLSGGGHEQYF	TGTGCCAGCAGCCAACTGTCCGGGGGGGGCCACGAGCAGTACTTC
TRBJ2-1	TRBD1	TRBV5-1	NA	CASSKTGESRQFF	TGCGCCAGCAGCAAGACAGGGGAGTCCCGGCAGTTCTTC
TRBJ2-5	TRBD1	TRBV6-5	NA	CASSSGTGFPRETQYF	TGTGCCAGCAGTTCCGGGACAGGGTTCCCGAGGGAGACCCAGTACTTC
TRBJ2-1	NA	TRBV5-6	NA	CASSSLRLGHNEQFF	TGTGCCAGCAGCTCGCTCAGACTGGGACACAATGAGCAGTTCTTC
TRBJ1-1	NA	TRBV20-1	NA	CSAREDPNTEAFF	TGCAGTGCTAGAGAGGACCCGAACACTGAAGCTTTCTTT
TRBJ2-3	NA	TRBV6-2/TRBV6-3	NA	CASSSPREITDTQYF	TGTGCCAGCAGTTCTCCCAGGGAGATCACAGATACGCAGTATTTT
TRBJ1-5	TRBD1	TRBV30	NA	CAWRETGAGNQPQHF	TGTGCCTGGAGGGAAACAGGGGCTGGCAATCAGCCCCAGCATTTT
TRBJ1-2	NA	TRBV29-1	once	CSVAGYGYTF	TGCAGCGTGGCCGGCTATGGCTACACCTTC
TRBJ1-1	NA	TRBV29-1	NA	CSVRQPTEAFF	TGCAGCGTTCGACAACCCACTGAAGCTTTCTTT
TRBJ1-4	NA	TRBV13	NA	CASSLGSSEKLFF	TGTGCCAGCAGCTTAGGCTCGTCGGAAAAACTGTTTTTT
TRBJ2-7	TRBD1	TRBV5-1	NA	CASSSQGARGHEQYF	TGCGCCAGCAGCTCACAGGGGGCGCGAGGACACGAGCAGTACTTC
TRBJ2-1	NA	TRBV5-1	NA	CASSERVNEQFF	TGCGCCAGCAGCGAACGTGTCAATGAGCAGTTCTTC
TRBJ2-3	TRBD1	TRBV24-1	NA	CATSPGTGFADTQYF	TGTGCCACCAGCCCCGGGACAGGGTTCGCTGATACGCAGTATTTT
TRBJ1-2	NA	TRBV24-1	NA	CATSDSSVGVHYGYTF	TGTGCCACCAGTGATTCCAGTGTGGGGGTTCACTATGGCTACACCTTC
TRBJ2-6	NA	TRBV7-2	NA	CASSFTVGGANVLTF	TGTGCCAGCAGCTTCACAGTCGGTGGGGCCAACGTCCTGACTTTC